The T cell receptor beta chain under discussion was sequenced for a study of Ad26.COV2.S vaccination and SARS-CoV-2 variants. Study information: The vaccine Ad26.COV2.S was put into the muscle once, or twice with 56 days between. Study conclusions and caveats: Reported findings describe substantial breadth in spike-specific CD8+ and CD4+ T cell responses following vaccination. Greater spike-specific TCR breadth was seen in vaccine recipients than in placebo recipients.

Produced via immunoSEQ multiplex PCR; TCRdb's table is partial and in-frame only. The table includes 350,000 to 450,000 clones, around nine tenths detected once. V was pared by 0 bases and J by 5 bases, with 14 bases between. Germline loops: CDR1 SGHVS, CDR2 FQNEAQ. The CDR3 runs 17 residues. This clone was observed a few times. Its specificity is not known. The treatment here: roughly 20 received Ad26.COV2.S at low or high dose, single or two shots; about 5 received placebo; per-sample allocation not given. After the first vaccine or placebo injection, samples were drawn on day 63. An Ad26 vector that expressed Wuhan-strain SARS-CoV-2 spike constituted the vaccine.

The starting material was peripheral blood, obtained in a trial of Ad26.COV2.S vaccine versus placebo. V and J are TRBV7-8 and TRBJ1-6; TRBD1 is a possible D gene (5 bases). The receptor comes from a person aged 18-60 years who received the Ad26.COV2.S COVID-19 vaccine or a placebo. In nucleotides, the CDR3 is TGTGCCAGCAGCTTAGCGGGGCAAGGGAGGGATAATTCACCCCTCCACTTT. This translates into CASSLAGQGRDNSPLHF.